This T cell receptor beta chain is from a study of T cell responses to AZD1222 COVID-19 vaccine. Data came from immunoSEQ multiplex PCR; TCRdb stores just in-frame clones and leaves some out. This table holds roughly 120,000 clones, about nine tenths found once. Whole-study findings and limits: At study baseline, merely several AZD1222 recipients were seropositive. Unmutated variant regions are reportedly targeted by nearly half of spike-specific TCRs. Most donors were white British, females outnumbered males, and clonal diversity was possibly underestimated.

V was pared by 0 bases and J by 5 bases, with 11 bases between. The CDR3 is made up of 16 amino acids. Germline CDR1 reads SGHDN; CDR2 reads FVKESK. Worth noting for this clone: No antigen is known for it.

Samples with a second dose at about 4 or about 12 weeks were pooled together. The clonotype originates from an adult who received the AZD1222 COVID-19 vaccine. Material: peripheral blood, obtained 28 days after the second AZD1222 dose. V is TRBV14 and J is TRBJ2-6; D remains ambiguous. The chain's CDR3 is CASSQDHRAWANVLTF. The CDR3 DNA follows: TGTGCCAGCAGCCAAGATCACCGGGCCTGGGCCAACGTCCTGACTTTC.